This T cell receptor (beta chain) was found in a study of T cell responses to AZD1222 COVID-19 vaccine. Concerning this clone itself: Antigen: not known.

The table came from immunoSEQ multiplex PCR; TCRdb's copy has only in-frame clones and leaves some out. The sample has roughly 85,000 clones; 86% are singletons. CDR1 GTSNPN and CDR2 SVGIG come from the germline V gene (reference sequence). With 2 bases removed from V and 8 bases from J, the gap between germline ends came to 12 bases. The CDR3 sequence is 12 residues long. Findings of the study overall: The peak T cell response came first, and repertoires were sampled only after it. Most donors were white British and more were female, and clonal diversity was possibly underestimated. Just a handful of people given AZD1222 tested seropositive at baseline.

The source was peripheral blood, collected on day 0 of AZD1222 vaccination. The chain links TRBV30 to TRBJ1-2; D is unclear. This TCR was sampled from an adult in good health. This CDR3 is CAWSLTPGGYTF. The DNA for the CDR3 is TGTGCCTGGAGTCTCACTCCGGGCGGCTACACCTTC. The variable domain in full, with the rest retrieved from reference TRBV30 and TRBJ1-2, is SQTIHQWPATLVQPVGSPLSLECTVEGTSNPNLYWYRQAAGRGLQLLFYSVGIGQISSEVPQNLSASRPQDRQFILSSKKLLLSDSGFYLCAWSLTPGGYTFGSGTRLTVV.